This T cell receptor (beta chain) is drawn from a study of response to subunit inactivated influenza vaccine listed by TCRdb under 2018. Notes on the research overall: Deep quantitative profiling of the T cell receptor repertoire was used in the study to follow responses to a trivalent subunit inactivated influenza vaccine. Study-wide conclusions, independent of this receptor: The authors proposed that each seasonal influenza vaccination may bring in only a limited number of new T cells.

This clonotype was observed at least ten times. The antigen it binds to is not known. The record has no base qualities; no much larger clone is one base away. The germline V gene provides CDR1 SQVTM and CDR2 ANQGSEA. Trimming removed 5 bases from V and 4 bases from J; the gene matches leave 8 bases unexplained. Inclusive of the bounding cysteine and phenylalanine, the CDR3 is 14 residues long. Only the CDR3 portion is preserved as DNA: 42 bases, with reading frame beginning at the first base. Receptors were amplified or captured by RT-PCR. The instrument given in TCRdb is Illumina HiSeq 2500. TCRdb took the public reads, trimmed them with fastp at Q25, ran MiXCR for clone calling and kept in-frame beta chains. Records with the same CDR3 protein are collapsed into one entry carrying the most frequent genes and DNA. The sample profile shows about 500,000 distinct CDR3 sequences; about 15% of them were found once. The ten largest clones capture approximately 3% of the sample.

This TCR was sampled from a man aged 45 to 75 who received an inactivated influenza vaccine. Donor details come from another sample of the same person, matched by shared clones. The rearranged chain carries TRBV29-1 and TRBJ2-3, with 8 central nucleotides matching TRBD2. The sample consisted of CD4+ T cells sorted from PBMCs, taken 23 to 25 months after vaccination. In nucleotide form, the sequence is TGCAGCGTTCGGACTAGCAAGAGTGCAGATACGCAGTATTTT. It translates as CSVRTSKSADTQYF.